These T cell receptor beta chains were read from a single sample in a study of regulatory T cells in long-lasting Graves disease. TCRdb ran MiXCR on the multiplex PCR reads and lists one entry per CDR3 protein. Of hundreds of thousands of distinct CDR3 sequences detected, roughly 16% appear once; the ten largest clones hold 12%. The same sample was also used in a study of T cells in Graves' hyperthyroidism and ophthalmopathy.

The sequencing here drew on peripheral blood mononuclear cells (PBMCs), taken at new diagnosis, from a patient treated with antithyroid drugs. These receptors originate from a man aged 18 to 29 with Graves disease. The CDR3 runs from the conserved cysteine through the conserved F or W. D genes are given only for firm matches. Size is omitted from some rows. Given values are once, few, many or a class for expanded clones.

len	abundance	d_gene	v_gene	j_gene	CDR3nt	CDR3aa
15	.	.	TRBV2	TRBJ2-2	TGTGCCAGCAAACCGGGACATACAAGCACCGGGGAGCTGTTTTTT	CASKPGHTSTGELFF
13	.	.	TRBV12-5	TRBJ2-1	TGTGCTAGTGGTTTGGCGGGGGCTAGGAAGCAGTTCTTC	CASGLAGARKQFF
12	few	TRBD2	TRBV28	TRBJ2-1	TGTGCCAGCAGTTTAGTAGCGGGTGAGCAGTTCTTC	CASSLVAGEQFF
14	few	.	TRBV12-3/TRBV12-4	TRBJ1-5	TGTGCCAGCAGTTTAGGACAGTTCAATCGGCCCCAGCATTTT	CASSLGQFNRPQHF
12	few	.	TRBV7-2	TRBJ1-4	TGTGCCAGCAGCCGAGTCGGTGAAAAACTGTTTTTT	CASSRVGEKLFF
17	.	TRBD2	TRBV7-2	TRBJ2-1	TGTGCCAGCAGCCGCCGGACTAGCGGGAGGGTCTACAATGAGCAGTTCTTC	CASSRRTSGRVYNEQFF
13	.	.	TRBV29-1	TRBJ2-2	TGCAGCGTCGGAACGGGCCAGCCCGGGGAGCTGTTTTTT	CSVGTGQPGELFF
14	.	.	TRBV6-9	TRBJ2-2	TGTGCCAGCAGTTACGTCGAGGTAACCGGGGAGCTGTTTTTT	CASSYVEVTGELFF
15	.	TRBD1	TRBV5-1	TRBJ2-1	TGCGCCAGCAGGTCCGGGACAGGGTCCTACAATGAGCAGTTCTTC	CASRSGTGSYNEQFF
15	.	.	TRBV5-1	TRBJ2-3	TGCGCCAGCAGCTTGGGGGAAACTAGCACAGATACGCAGTATTTT	CASSLGETSTDTQYF
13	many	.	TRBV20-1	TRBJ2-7	TGCAGTGCTAGAGGAGATGATACCTACGAGCAGTACTTC	CSARGDDTYEQYF
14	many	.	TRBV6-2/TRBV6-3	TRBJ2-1	TGTGCCAGCAGTCTAACTAGCTCGTACAATGAGCAGTTCTTC	CASSLTSSYNEQFF
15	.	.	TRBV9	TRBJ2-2	TGTGCCAGCACCGCCCCCCTTGGGGGCACCGGGGAGCTGTTTTTT	CASTAPLGGTGELFF
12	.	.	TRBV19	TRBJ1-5	TGTGCCAGTAGTATGTCGGACCAGCCCCAGCATTTT	CASSMSDQPQHF
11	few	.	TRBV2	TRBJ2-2	TGTGCCAGCAGGACTAGAATAGAGCTGTTTTTT	CASRTRIELFF
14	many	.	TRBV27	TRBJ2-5	TGTGCCAGCACGGGAGTAGGGGGTCGAGAGACCCAGTACTTC	CASTGVGGRETQYF
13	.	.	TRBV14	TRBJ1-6	TGTGCCAGCAGCCACACCTGGGGTTCACCCCTCCACTTT	CASSHTWGSPLHF
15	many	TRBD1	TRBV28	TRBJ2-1	TGTGCCAGCAGTCTCCGGGACAGGGAATACAATGAGCAGTTCTTC	CASSLRDREYNEQFF
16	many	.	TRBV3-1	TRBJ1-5	TGTGCCAGCAGCCAAGCTCAGGCGGGGGGCAATCAGCCCCAGCATTTT	CASSQAQAGGNQPQHF
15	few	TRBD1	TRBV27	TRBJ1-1	TGTGCCAGCAGTACCCACAGGGGGCGCATCACTGAAGCTTTCTTT	CASSTHRGRITEAFF
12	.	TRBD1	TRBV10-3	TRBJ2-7	TGTGCCATCGGACAGGGTGACTACGAGCAGTACTTC	CAIGQGDYEQYF
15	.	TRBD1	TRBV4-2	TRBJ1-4	TGTGCCAGCAGCCAAGAGAGGCAGGGGGAGGAAAAACTGTTTTTT	CASSQERQGEEKLFF
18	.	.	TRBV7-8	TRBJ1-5	TGTGCCAGCAGCTTCCCCGGGTCGAATCTGGAGGACAATCAGCCCCAGCATTTT	CASSFPGSNLEDNQPQHF
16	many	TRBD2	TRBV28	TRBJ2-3	TGTGCCAGCAGTTTGACTAGCGGGGGAGGGTTGGATACGCAGTATTTT	CASSLTSGGGLDTQYF
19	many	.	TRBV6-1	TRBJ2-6	TGTGCCAGCAACCCGGGGGGCCTCAGGTCATGGAACGGGGCCAACGTCCTGACTTTC	CASNPGGLRSWNGANVLTF
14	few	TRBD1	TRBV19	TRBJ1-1	TGTGCCAGTAGCTGGACAGGGGAGGGTACTGAAGCTTTCTTT	CASSWTGEGTEAFF
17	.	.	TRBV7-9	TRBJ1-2	TGTGCCAGCAGCTCCAGCGACCCCAAGGGGTCAAACTATGGCTACACCTTC	CASSSSDPKGSNYGYTF
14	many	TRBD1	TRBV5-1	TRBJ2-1	TGCGCCAGCAGCAAAGACAGGGCAGACAATGAGCAGTTCTTC	CASSKDRADNEQFF
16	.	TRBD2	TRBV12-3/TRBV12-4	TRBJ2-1	TGTGCCAGCAGTCGACGTTTAGCGGGAGCTGTGGGTGAGCAGTTCTTC	CASSRRLAGAVGEQFF
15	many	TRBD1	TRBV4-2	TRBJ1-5	TGTGCCAGCAGTCTGGACAGGGATAGGCATCAGCCCCAGCATTTT	CASSLDRDRHQPQHF
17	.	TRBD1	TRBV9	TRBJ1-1	TGTGCCAGCAGCCCCCGCAGGGGGACAGGGCGAAACACTGAAGCTTTCTTT	CASSPRRGTGRNTEAFF
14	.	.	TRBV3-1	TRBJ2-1	TGTGCCAGCAGCCAAGGACGACTGGGCAATGAGCAGTTCTTC	CASSQGRLGNEQFF